A selection of T cell receptor beta chains follows, all from one sample in a study of tumor-infiltrating lymphocytes in oesophageal squamous cell carcinoma. In TCRdb, the PCR reads were re-called with MiXCR into one record per CDR3 protein. The table includes 24,000 or so distinct CDR3 sequences, about 40% detected once. Sequenced material: esophageal tumor tissue. The receptors come from a male donor with esophageal squamous cell carcinoma. Each CDR3 is given with its conserved first and last residue. Fields, in order: CDR3 DNA, CDR3 protein, clone size, D gene, J gene, V gene. D genes are given only for firm matches. Expanded clones get a size class; other rows say once, few or many, or leave the size out.

TGTGCCAGCAGCTTAGGGGCTAGCGGGACTAAATTATACGAGCAGTACTTC CASSLGASGTKLYEQYF many TRBD2 TRBJ2-7 TRBV11-2
TGTGCCATCAGTGGAGCCCCAGCGAAATTGGGTACAGATACGCAGTATTTT CAISGAPAKLGTDTQYF many . TRBJ2-3 TRBV10-3
TGTGCCAGCAGTGGTAGCCGGCTCTGGCTTCTCAACAATGAGCAGTTCTTC CASSGSRLWLLNNEQFF many . TRBJ2-1 TRBV6-4
TGTGCCAGCTCACCGCAGCACGGGGCGATGGGGTATCAGCCCCAGCATTTT CASSPQHGAMGYQPQHF . . TRBJ1-5 TRBV18
TGTGCCAGCAGCGCCCCCCCCTACGAGCAGTACTTC CASSAPPYEQYF medium-sized . TRBJ2-7 TRBV7-2
TGTGCCAGCAGTTGGGACAGGGCCGGAATTCAAGAGACCCAGTACTTC CASSWDRAGIQETQYF many TRBD1 TRBJ2-5 TRBV12-3/TRBV12-4
TGTGCCAGCAGTTCAGAAGGACAGATCTATGGCTACACCTTC CASSSEGQIYGYTF . . TRBJ1-2 TRBV12-3/TRBV12-4
TGTGCCAGCAGCTCCCGACAGGGGAGTTCCTACAATGAGCAGTTCTTC CASSSRQGSSYNEQFF few TRBD1 TRBJ2-1 TRBV7-9
TGTGCCAGCAGCCCCACGGGACAGGGAGAGACCCAGTACTTC CASSPTGQGETQYF many TRBD1 TRBJ2-5 TRBV5-4
TGTGCCAGCACCCGAGCGGGAGGGTCCTACGAGCAGTACTTC CASTRAGGSYEQYF many TRBD2 TRBJ2-7 TRBV5-4
TGTGCCAGCAGTTTAGGGTATGAGCGGGGGGGAAGCTCCTACGAGCAGTACTTC CASSLGYERGGSSYEQYF many TRBD2 TRBJ2-7 TRBV12-3/TRBV12-4
TGTGCCATCAGTGGGGCTGAAGAGACCCAGTACTTC CAISGAEETQYF many . TRBJ2-5 TRBV10-3
TGTGCCAGCAGCTTCCCTGAGAGCTCCTACGAGCAGTACTTC CASSFPESSYEQYF . . TRBJ2-7 TRBV7-2
TGCGCCAGCAGCTTGGTTGCGGGAAGCTTCGATGAGCAGTTCTTC CASSLVAGSFDEQFF . . TRBJ2-1 TRBV5-1
TGTGCCAGCAGCGAAGCTACCGGAGGGTTATACGAGCAGTACTTC CASSEATGGLYEQYF many . TRBJ2-7 TRBV6-1
TGTGCCAGCAGTTTATTCGAACCGGGACAGGGGGCAATAGATACGCAGTATTTT CASSLFEPGQGAIDTQYF many TRBD1 TRBJ2-3 TRBV27
TGTGCCAGCAATACAGCCGGGACTAGTCAAACAGATACGCAGTTCTTC CASNTAGTSQTDTQFF . TRBD2 TRBJ2-1 TRBV28
TGCGCCAGCAGCTGGACTAGCGGTACCTACGAGCAGTACTTC CASSWTSGTYEQYF many TRBD2 TRBJ2-7 TRBV5-1
TGTGCCAGCAGCTTAGTGGAGGGCCCATACGAGCAGTACTTC CASSLVEGPYEQYF . . TRBJ2-7 TRBV7-2
TGCGCCAGCAGCCGGACAGGGAGGGTCGACGGGGAGCTGTTTTTT CASSRTGRVDGELFF many . TRBJ2-2 TRBV5-1
TGTGCCAGCAGCTCACGGAGATCCTTTGGGAGCTCCTACGAGCAGTACTTC CASSSRRSFGSSYEQYF once . TRBJ2-7 TRBV7-2
TGTGCCACCAGTGATTCTACGACAGCGTACAATGAGCAGTTATTC CATSDSTTAYNEQLF . . TRBJ2-1 TRBV24-1
TGTGCCAGTCGACTAACGGGTGGGACCGGGGAGCTGTTTTTT CASRLTGGTGELFF many . TRBJ2-2 TRBV19
TGTGCCAGCAGTTACTCGGAAGCAGGGTACGAGCAGTACTTC CASSYSEAGYEQYF few . TRBJ2-7 TRBV6-6
TGTGCCAGCAGCTTTGGTGGGTTCTCCTACGAGCAGTACTTC CASSFGGFSYEQYF many . TRBJ2-7 TRBV5-4
TGTGCCAGCAGTTACCCCGAACTAGCGGCTCAGTATTTT CASSYPELAAQYF . TRBD2 TRBJ2-3 TRBV6-6
TGTGCCAGCAGCTTAGGGACGACAGGGTGGAATGAGCAGTTCTTC CASSLGTTGWNEQFF medium-sized TRBD1 TRBJ2-1 TRBV7-6
TGTGCCAGCAGCTTAGCAATGGGACTAGCTCCGGGCGAGCAGTTCTTC CASSLAMGLAPGEQFF few TRBD2 TRBJ2-1 TRBV9
TGTGCCAGCAGTGTACGACAGGGGGGACAGCCCCAGCATTTT CASSVRQGGQPQHF . TRBD1 TRBJ1-5 TRBV6-8
TGTGCCAGCAGCTTAGGAGCGGGGGGGACCTACAATGAGCAGTACTTC CASSLGAGGTYNEQYF . TRBD2 TRBJ2-7 TRBV5-6
TGTGCCAGCAGTTTATACGAGGAGGGATCTGGAAACACCATATATTTT CASSLYEEGSGNTIYF . . TRBJ1-3 TRBV27
TGCGCCAGCAGCTTGGATATGACTGAAGCTTTCTTT CASSLDMTEAFF many . TRBJ1-1 TRBV5-1
TGCGCCAGCAGTGAGACTATTAGAGATGGCTACACCTTC CASSETIRDGYTF many . TRBJ1-2 TRBV10-1
TGTGCCAGCAGCCCGAGGACGGTGGGAGCCTACGAGCAGTACTTC CASSPRTVGAYEQYF . . TRBJ2-7 TRBV7-8
TGTGCCAGCAGCTTTGGGACAGGACTTACCTACGAGCAGTTCTTC CASSFGTGLTYEQFF few TRBD1 TRBJ2-1 TRBV27
TGTGCTAGCAGTGGGGGCAGGACAAGCACCGGGGAGCTGTTTTTT CASSGGRTSTGELFF . . TRBJ2-2 TRBV7-6
TGTGCCAGCAGCTCCGAACTAGCGGCTCAGTATTTT CASSSELAAQYF medium-sized TRBD2 TRBJ2-3 TRBV7-2
TGTGCCAGCAGCGTAGGAGGGGCTTCTGAAGCTTTCTTT CASSVGGASEAFF few . TRBJ1-1 TRBV9
TGTGCCAGCAGCCCCACCCTGTCGCGGTCTAGCACAGATACGCAGTATTTT CASSPTLSRSSTDTQYF many . TRBJ2-3 TRBV14
TGTGCCAGCAGCCCTGTACCCGGGACTAGCGAGCAGTACTTC CASSPVPGTSEQYF once TRBD2 TRBJ2-7 TRBV7-3
TGTGCCAGCAGCCGAGGACAGGGTGATTCACCCCTCCACTTC CASSRGQGDSPLHF many TRBD1 TRBJ2-7 TRBV4-2
TGCGCCAGCAGCTTGGGCCCCCAAGAGACCCAGTACTTC CASSLGPQETQYF many . TRBJ2-5 TRBV5-1
TGTGCCAGCAGTCCCCGAGCGGGGGGGCGTGCAGATACGCAGTATTTT CASSPRAGGRADTQYF . TRBD2 TRBJ2-3 TRBV6-9
TGTGCCAACACGGACTCTGGAAACACCATATATTTT CANTDSGNTIYF once . TRBJ1-3 TRBV7-4
TGTGCCAGCAGTTCTAGCGGGGGGGCATGGGATACGCAGTATTTT CASSSSGGAWDTQYF . TRBD2 TRBJ2-3 TRBV7-3
TGTGCTAGCAGCTTGACAGGGGGCGTGGAGACCCAGTACTTC CASSLTGGVETQYF . TRBD1 TRBJ2-5 TRBV7-6
TGTGCCAGCGTTTTGTCAGGACGGGATGGCTACACCTTC CASVLSGRDGYTF many . TRBJ1-2 TRBV28
TGTGCCAGCAGCCCGGGACCCCCAAACAATGAGCAGTTCTTC CASSPGPPNNEQFF many . TRBJ2-1 TRBV5-4
TGTGCCAGCAGCATAACGACAGGGGGCGGATCACCCCTCCACTTC CASSITTGGGSPLHF . TRBD1 TRBJ2-5 TRBV7-3
TGTGCCAGCAGGCCTACTAGCGTAAACACCGGGGAGCTGTTTTTT CASRPTSVNTGELFF . TRBD2 TRBJ2-2 TRBV6-1
TGTGCCAGCAGTCAAACAGGGGTCTACGATGAAAAACTGTTTTTT CASSQTGVYDEKLFF medium-sized TRBD1 TRBJ1-4 TRBV12-3/TRBV12-4
TGTGCCAGCAGACCCGACAGGGACTATGGCTACACCTTC CASRPDRDYGYTF . TRBD1 TRBJ1-2 TRBV6-1
TGTGCCAGCAGTTTTCCCTTTGGGTTTGTAGAGACCCAGTACTTC CASSFPFGFVETQYF . . TRBJ2-5 TRBV28
TGTGCCAGCAGCTTAGGGCAGGGGGCCAACGTCCTGACTTTC CASSLGQGANVLTF few . TRBJ2-6 TRBV7-2